The 3 T cell receptor beta chains presented below share a single source sample, sequenced in a study of cytotoxic CD8 clonotypes in ibrutinib-treated CLL. Method: immunoSEQ multiplex PCR; TCRdb's copy keeps in-frame clones and lacks some. This table has about 63,000 clones, roughly 71% appearing once. This sample comprised PBMCs, obtained after 12 months of ibrutinib treatment. The receptors shown here come from a human donor with chronic lymphocytic leukemia.

The chain couples TRBV9 to TRBJ2-1; D is tentatively TRBD1 or TRBD2 (5 bases each). Trimming removed 2 bases at V and 0 bases at J, with 18 bases between. The CDR3 covers 18 residues. From germline, CDR1 is SGDLS and CDR2 YYNGEE. CDR3 amino acids: CASSVRDGRLSSYNEQFF. The CDR3 DNA is TGTGCCAGCAGCGTCCGGGACGGAAGACTGAGCTCCTACAATGAGCAGTTCTTC.

V gene TRBV21-1 combines with J gene TRBJ2-5. TRBV21-1 corresponds to a pseudogene. CDR3 size: 17 residues. CDR3 DNA: TGTGCCAGCAGCAAAGTCATCGGGAAGGGACCGAAAGAGACCCAGTACTTC. Protein sequence: CASSKVIGKGPKETQYF.

This clone has only a few counts. The CDR3 loop reads CASSKTGTGEQFF. CDR3 DNA: TGTGCCAGCAGCAAGACAGGTACCGGTGAGCAGTTCTTC. The chain has TRBV9 and TRBJ2-1, with a weak D call TRBD1 (6 bases). The germline V gene has CDR1 SGDLS and CDR2 YYNGEE. Trimming cost V 4 bases and J 9 bases, with 14 bases left between them. CDR3 length: 13 amino acids.